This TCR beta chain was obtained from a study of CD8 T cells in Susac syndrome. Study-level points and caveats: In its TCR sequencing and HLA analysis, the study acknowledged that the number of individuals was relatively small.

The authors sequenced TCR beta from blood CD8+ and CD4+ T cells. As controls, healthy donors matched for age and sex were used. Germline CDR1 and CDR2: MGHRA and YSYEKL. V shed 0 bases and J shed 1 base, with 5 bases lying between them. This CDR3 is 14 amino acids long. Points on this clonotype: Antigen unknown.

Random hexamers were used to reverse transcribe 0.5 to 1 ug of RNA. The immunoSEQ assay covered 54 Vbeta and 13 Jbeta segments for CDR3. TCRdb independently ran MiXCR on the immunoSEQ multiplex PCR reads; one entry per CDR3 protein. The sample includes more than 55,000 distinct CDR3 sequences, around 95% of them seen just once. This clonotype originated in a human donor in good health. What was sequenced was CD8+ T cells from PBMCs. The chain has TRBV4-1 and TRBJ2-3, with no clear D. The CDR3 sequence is CASSQDAGTDTQYF. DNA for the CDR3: TGCGCCAGCAGCCAAGATGCGGGCACAGATACGCAGTATTTT.